This is a list of T cell receptor beta chains from one sample in a study of shared clonotypes between healthy human individuals. Using immunoSEQ multiplex PCR, the repertoire was profiled, and TCRdb retains in-frame clones only, with some absent. The data hold 2 million to 2.5 million clones, with under 97% observed a single time. Material: naive CD4+ T cells sorted from blood. These receptors were obtained from a man between 18 and 29 years old in good health. Each CDR3 is given with its conserved first and last residue. D genes are given only for firm matches. Only some rows state a clone size, as once, few, many or a class for expanded clones.

D gene	V gene	clone size	J gene	CDR3 DNA	CDR3 protein
TRBD1	TRBV5-6	-	TRBJ2-7	TGTGCCAGCAGTTTGACCGGGACAGGGTCCTACGAGCAGTACTTC	CASSLTGTGSYEQYF
TRBD1	TRBV9	-	TRBJ2-3	TGTGCCAGCAGCCCCTGGACAGGGATTGGCACAGATACGCAGTATTTT	CASSPWTGIGTDTQYF
TRBD1	TRBV30	-	TRBJ1-2	TGTGCCTGGAGTGACTCGCGGACAGGGGATGGCTACACCTTC	CAWSDSRTGDGYTF
TRBD1	TRBV28	-	TRBJ2-1	TGTGCCAGCAGCCCAGGAGACAGGGGGCGAGGTGAGCAGTTCTTC	CASSPGDRGRGEQFF
TRBD1	TRBV27	-	TRBJ1-2	TGTGCCAGCAGTCACATAAAGGGACAGGGTTTATCTGGCTACACCTTC	CASSHIKGQGLSGYTF
TRBD2	TRBV5-4	-	TRBJ2-2	TGTGCCAGCCATCTGAGCGGGGCGAACACCGGGGAGCTGTTTTTT	CASHLSGANTGELFF
-	TRBV9	once	TRBJ1-4	TGTGCCAGCAGCGTAGACCCTATCAGGGAAGAGGGGACAACTAATGAAAAACTGTTTTTT	CASSVDPIREEGTTNEKLFF
-	TRBV30	-	TRBJ1-1	TGTGCCTGGAGTGGGAGACGAGGCACTGAAGCTTTCTTT	CAWSGRRGTEAFF
TRBD2	TRBV11-2	-	TRBJ2-7	TGTGCCAGCAGCTCGGGACTAGCGGGACTGTCCTACGAGCAGTACTTC	CASSSGLAGLSYEQYF
-	TRBV6-1	-	TRBJ1-4	TGTGCCAGCACTCGGTGGGCAACTAATGAAAAACTGTTTTTT	CASTRWATNEKLFF
-	TRBV14	-	TRBJ1-3	TGTGCCAGCAGCCCTTTACAGACCTCTGGAAACACCATATATTTT	CASSPLQTSGNTIYF
-	TRBV29-1	once	TRBJ1-3	TGCAGCGTTCCAGGCCTGGGAAACACCATATATTTT	CSVPGLGNTIYF
TRBD2	TRBV9	-	TRBJ2-7	TGTGCCAGCAGCTCGGGAGGACTAGCGGAAGAGAAGTACTTC	CASSSGGLAEEKYF
-	TRBV19	-	TRBJ2-6	TGTGCCAGTAGGATATACTCTGGGGCCAACGTCCTGACTTTC	CASRIYSGANVLTF
-	TRBV5-1	-	TRBJ2-5	TGCGCCAGCAGCTTACCGGAACCGGATTCGAAGACCCAGTACTTC	CASSLPEPDSKTQYF
TRBD2	TRBV5-1	-	TRBJ2-3	TGCGCCAGCAGCTCCTGGACTAGCGGCACAGATACGCAGTATTTT	CASSSWTSGTDTQYF
-	TRBV2	-	TRBJ1-5	TGTGCCAGCAGTTCCCTAACAGGGTCCACTCAGCCCCAGCATTTT	CASSSLTGSTQPQHF
TRBD1	TRBV5-4	once	TRBJ1-2	TGTGCCAGCAGCTTGAAACAGGGGGCTAACTATGGCTACACCTTC	CASSLKQGANYGYTF
TRBD1	TRBV7-8	-	TRBJ1-1	TGTGCCAGCAGCGAACGGACAGGGCGGGCTGAAGCTTTCTTT	CASSERTGRAEAFF
TRBD2	TRBV7-8	-	TRBJ2-7	TGTGCCAGCAGGACAATAGCGGGGGGTACCTACGAGCAGTACTTC	CASRTIAGGTYEQYF
TRBD1	TRBV18	-	TRBJ1-4	TGTGCCAGCTCTCGGGACAGGGGCCCTAATGAAAAACTGTTTTTT	CASSRDRGPNEKLFF
-	TRBV10-3	once	TRBJ2-2	TGTGCCATCAGTGGGGCGGGGCCCGACACCGGGGAGCTGTTTTTT	CAISGAGPDTGELFF
-	TRBV6-1	-	TRBJ1-1	TGTGCCAGCAGTGAAGGGGGGGGCCAACGATGGGCTTTCTTT	CASSEGGGQRWAFF
-	TRBV7-9	-	TRBJ1-6	TGTGCCAGCAGCTTAGCACGGGGTCTTGGTTCACCCCTCCACTTT	CASSLARGLGSPLHF
-	TRBV28	-	TRBJ1-3	TGTGCCAGCAACCCCGCCCGGACAACTGGAAACACCATATATTTT	CASNPARTTGNTIYF
-	TRBV7-8	-	TRBJ2-7	TGTGCCAGCAGCCCCGTTACAGGGAACTACGAGCAGTACTTC	CASSPVTGNYEQYF
-	TRBV15	-	TRBJ2-6	TGTGCCACCAGCAGTAGATCTGGGGCCAACGTCCTGACTTTC	CATSSRSGANVLTF
TRBD1	TRBV7-8	once	TRBJ1-2	TGTGCCAGCAGCCCTCGACAGGGACCTAACTATGGCTACACCTTC	CASSPRQGPNYGYTF
-	TRBV9	-	TRBJ1-1	TGTGCCAGCAGCTTGGGGGGGGCCTTGAACACTGAAGCTTTCTTT	CASSLGGALNTEAFF
-	TRBV14	-	TRBJ2-3	TGTGCCAGCAGCCAAGATTCCAATACGCAGTATTTT	CASSQDSNTQYF
-	TRBV7-2	-	TRBJ1-3	TGTGCCAGCAGCTTATCTATCTCTGGAAACACCATATATTTT	CASSLSISGNTIYF
TRBD2	TRBV27	-	TRBJ2-5	TGTGCCAGCATCCGGACTAGCCCGGGAGGTGAGACCCAGTACTTC	CASIRTSPGGETQYF
-	TRBV29-1	-	TRBJ2-7	TGCAGCGTTGGCAGGGCGGACGGCAACTACGAGCAGTACTTC	CSVGRADGNYEQYF
-	TRBV19	-	TRBJ1-4	TGTGCCAGTAGTCCTCGGGTGTCCCCGGATGAAAAACTGTTTTTT	CASSPRVSPDEKLFF
-	TRBV18	-	TRBJ2-7	TGTGCCAGCTCACCCCAACGACAGGTACTAGCGCGGTACGAGCAGTACTTC	CASSPQRQVLARYEQYF
-	TRBV30	-	TRBJ1-1	TGTGCCTGGAGTCGACAGAGCCGAGCCACTGAAGCTTTCTTT	CAWSRQSRATEAFF
-	TRBV5-1	-	TRBJ1-2	TGCGCCAGCAGCTTGGGGTCAGATTATGGCTACACCTTC	CASSLGSDYGYTF